What follows is one TCR beta chain and its context. What it recognizes is unknown. The authors prepared the TCRbeta library with unique molecular identifiers. TCRdb redid the calling of the PCR reads with MiXCR, one entry per CDR3 protein. The sample lists 120,000 or so distinct CDR3 sequences; 20% to 25% were seen once. The sample belongs to a study of T-cell reconstitution after alpha-beta-depleted transplantation in children. Study-wide results and caveats: High day-60 TCRbeta diversity in some patients came from surviving recipient T cells and thymic progenitors. Where alpha-beta T cells came from about two months after transplant was reportedly several hundred expanded graft clones. T cells produced anew were the main source of T-cell counts and diversity one year after transplant.

The clonotype originates from a male patient aged 2-10 years who had a stem cell transplant for chronic granulomatous disease, so the T cells may come from the graft donor. The specimen was PBMCs, mostly from graft donor cells, collected 180 days after TCRalphabeta/CD19-depleted stem cell transplant.

The CDR3 is CSARPKRTQLYEQYF. CDR3 sequence (DNA): TGCAGTGCTAGACCCAAGAGGACACAGCTCTACGAGCAGTACTTC. The chain is built from TRBV20-1 and TRBJ2-7, with TRBD1 as a possible D gene (5 bases). The CDR3 totals 15 residues. V lost 2 bases, J lost 3 bases, and 17 bases lay in between. Germline CDR1 DFQATT, CDR2 SNEGSKA (reference sequence).